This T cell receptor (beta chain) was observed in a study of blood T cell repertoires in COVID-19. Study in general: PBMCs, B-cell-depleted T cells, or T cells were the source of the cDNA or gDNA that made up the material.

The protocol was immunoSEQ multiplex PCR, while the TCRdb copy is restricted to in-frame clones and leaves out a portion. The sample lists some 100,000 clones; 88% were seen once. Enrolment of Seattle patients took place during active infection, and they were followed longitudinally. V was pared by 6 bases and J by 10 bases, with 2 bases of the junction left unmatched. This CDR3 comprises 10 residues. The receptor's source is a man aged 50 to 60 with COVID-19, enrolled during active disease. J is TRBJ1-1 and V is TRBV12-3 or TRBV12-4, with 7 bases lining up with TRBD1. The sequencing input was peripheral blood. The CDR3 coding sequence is TGTGCCAGCAGGCAGGGGGGAGCTTTCTTT. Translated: CASRQGGAFF.